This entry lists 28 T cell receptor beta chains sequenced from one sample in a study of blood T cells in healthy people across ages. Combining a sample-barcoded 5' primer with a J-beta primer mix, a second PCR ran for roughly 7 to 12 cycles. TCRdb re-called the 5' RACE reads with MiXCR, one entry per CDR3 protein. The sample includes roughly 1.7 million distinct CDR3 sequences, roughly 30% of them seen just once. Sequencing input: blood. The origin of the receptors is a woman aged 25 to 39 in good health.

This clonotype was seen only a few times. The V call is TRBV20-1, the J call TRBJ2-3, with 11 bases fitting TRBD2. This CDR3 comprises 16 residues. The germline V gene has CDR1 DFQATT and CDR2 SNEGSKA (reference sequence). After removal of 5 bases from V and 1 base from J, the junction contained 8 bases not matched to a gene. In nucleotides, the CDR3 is TGCAGTGCTTCCCGACTAGCGGGAATGGGCACAGATACGCAGTATTTT. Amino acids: CSASRLAGMGTDTQYF.

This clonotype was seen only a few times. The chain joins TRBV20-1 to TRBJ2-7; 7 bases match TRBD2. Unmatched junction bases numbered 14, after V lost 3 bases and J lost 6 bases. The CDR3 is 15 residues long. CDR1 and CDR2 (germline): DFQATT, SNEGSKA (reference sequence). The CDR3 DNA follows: TGCAGTGCTAGGAGAAGCGGGACTTCTACTGGCGAGCAGTACTTC. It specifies CSARRSGTSTGEQYF.

The CDR3 spells CASIGGAVSYNEQFF. The CDR3 region has the DNA TGTGCCAGCATAGGGGGGGCCGTCTCCTACAATGAGCAGTTCTTC. The chain recombines TRBV6-1 with TRBJ2-1, with D tentatively TRBD2 (7 bases). The CDR3 loop spans 15 amino acids. Deletions cut 7 bases from V and 0 bases from J, with 13 bases between. Germline assignment: CDR1 MNHNS and CDR2 SASEGT.

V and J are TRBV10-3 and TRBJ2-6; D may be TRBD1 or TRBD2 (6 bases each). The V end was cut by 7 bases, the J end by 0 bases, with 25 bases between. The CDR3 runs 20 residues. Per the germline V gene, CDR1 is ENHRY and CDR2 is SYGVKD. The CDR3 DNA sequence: TGTGCCATCACTAGCAGGGGAGGTACAGGCGCAAACTCTGGGGCCAACGTCCTGACTTTC. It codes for CAITSRGGTGANSGANVLTF.

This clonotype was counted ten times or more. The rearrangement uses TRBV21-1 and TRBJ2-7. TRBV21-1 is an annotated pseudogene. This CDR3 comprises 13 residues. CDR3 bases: TGTGCCAGCAGCAAAGTGATGGCCTACGAGCAGTACTTC. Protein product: CASSKVMAYEQYF.

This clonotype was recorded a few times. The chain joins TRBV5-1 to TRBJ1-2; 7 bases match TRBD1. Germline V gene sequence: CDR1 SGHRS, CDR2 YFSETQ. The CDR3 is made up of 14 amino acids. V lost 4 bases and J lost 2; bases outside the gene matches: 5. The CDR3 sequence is CASSVKGANYGYTF. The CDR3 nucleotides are TGCGCCAGCAGCGTGAAGGGGGCAAACTATGGCTACACCTTC. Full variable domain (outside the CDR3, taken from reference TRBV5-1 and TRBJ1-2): KAGVTQTPRYLIKTRGQQVTLSCSPISGHRSVSWYQQTPGQGLQFLFEYFSETQRNKGNFPGRFSGRQFSNSRSEMNVSTLELGDSALYLCASSVKGANYGYTFGSGTRLTVV.

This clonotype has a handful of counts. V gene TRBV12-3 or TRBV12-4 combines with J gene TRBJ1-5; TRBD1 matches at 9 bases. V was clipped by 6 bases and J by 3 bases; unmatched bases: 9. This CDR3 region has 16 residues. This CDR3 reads CASSLDRGNANQPQHF. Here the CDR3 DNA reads TGTGCCAGCAGCCTGGACAGGGGAAATGCCAATCAGCCCCAGCATTTT.

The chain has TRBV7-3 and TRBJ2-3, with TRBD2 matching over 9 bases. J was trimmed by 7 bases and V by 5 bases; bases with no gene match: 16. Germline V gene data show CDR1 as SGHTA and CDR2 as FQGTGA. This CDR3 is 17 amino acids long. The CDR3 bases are TGTGCCAGCAGCCCGTCGCGGTGGCGGGAGGGCCCAAATACGCAGTATTTT. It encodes CASSPSRWREGPNTQYF.

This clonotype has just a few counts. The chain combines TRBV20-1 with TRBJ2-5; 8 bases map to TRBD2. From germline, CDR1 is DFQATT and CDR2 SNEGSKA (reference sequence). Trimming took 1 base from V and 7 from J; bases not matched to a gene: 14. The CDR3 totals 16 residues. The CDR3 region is CSARVGSGALSGTQYF. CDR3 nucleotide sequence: TGCAGTGCTAGAGTTGGTAGCGGGGCCTTAAGTGGGACCCAGTACTTC.

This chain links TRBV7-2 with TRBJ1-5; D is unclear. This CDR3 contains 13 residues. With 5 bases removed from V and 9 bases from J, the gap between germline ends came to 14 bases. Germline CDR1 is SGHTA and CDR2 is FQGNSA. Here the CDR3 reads CASSPDGIGPQHF. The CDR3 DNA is TGTGCCAGCAGCCCGGACGGGATCGGGCCCCAGCATTTT.

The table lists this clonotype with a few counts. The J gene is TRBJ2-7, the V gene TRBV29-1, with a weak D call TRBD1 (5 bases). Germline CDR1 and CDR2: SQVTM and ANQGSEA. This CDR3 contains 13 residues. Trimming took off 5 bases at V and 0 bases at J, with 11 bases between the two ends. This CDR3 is CSVQRTGSYEQYF. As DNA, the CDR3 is TGCAGCGTTCAAAGAACAGGCTCCTACGAGCAGTACTTC.

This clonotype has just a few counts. The CDR3 here is CASSQGGGARTDTQYF. In DNA, the CDR3 is TGTGCCAGCAGCCAAGGCGGGGGGGCCCGCACAGATACGCAGTATTTT. The V and J genes are TRBV3-1 and TRBJ2-3, with 9 bases fitting TRBD2. The CDR3 contains 16 residues. The ends lost 1 base at V and 1 base at J; junction bases unmatched: 3. The germline gives CDR1 LGHDT, CDR2 YNNKEL (reference sequence).

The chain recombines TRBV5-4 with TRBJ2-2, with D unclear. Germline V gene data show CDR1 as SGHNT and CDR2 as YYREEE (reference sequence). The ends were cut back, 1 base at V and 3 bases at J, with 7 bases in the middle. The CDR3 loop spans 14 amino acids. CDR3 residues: CASSLYGYTGELFF. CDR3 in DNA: TGTGCCAGCAGCTTGTACGGGTACACCGGGGAGCTGTTTTTT. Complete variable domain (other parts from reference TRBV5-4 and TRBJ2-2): ETGVTQSPTHLIKTRGQQVTLRCSSQSGHNTVSWYQQALGQGPQFIFQYYREEENGRGNFPPRFSGLQFPNYSSELNVNALELDDSALYLCASSLYGYTGELFFGEGSRLTVL.

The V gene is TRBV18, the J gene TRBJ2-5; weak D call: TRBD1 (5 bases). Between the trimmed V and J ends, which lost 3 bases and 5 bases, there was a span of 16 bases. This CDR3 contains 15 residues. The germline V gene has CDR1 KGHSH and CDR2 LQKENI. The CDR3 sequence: CASSPLLQEWETQYF. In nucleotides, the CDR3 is TGTGCCAGCTCACCCCTACTACAGGAATGGGAGACCCAGTACTTC.

In nucleotides, the CDR3 is TGTGCCAGCAGCAAAGGGGGAAGATGGGTAGTGAACTATGGCTACACCTTC. Protein: CASSKGGRWVVNYGYTF. The rearrangement uses TRBV21-1 and TRBJ1-2. TRBV21-1 is shown as a pseudogene. The CDR3 covers 17 residues.

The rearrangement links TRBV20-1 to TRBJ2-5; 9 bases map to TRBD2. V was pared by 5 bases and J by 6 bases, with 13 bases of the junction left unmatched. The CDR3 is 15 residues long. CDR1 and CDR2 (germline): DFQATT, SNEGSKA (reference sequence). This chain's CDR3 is CSAGRESGGRQTQYF. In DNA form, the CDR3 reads TGCAGTGCTGGTCGTGAGAGCGGGGGGCGGCAGACCCAGTACTTC.

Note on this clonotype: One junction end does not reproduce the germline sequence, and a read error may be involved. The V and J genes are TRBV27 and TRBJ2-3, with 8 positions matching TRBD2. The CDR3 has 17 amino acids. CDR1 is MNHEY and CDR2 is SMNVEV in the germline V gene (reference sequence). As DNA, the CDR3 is TGTGCCGGCAGTTTATCCGCTAGCGGGCCTAGCACAGATACGCAGTATTTT. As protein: CAGSLSASGPSTDTQYF.

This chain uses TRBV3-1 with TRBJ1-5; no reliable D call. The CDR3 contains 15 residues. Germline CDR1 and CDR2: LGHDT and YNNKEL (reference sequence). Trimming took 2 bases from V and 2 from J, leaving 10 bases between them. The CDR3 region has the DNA TGTGCCAGCAGCCAATCTGTTGCGGGCAATCAGCCCCAGCATTTT. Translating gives CASSQSVAGNQPQHF.

The CDR3 here is CSASQGDSPLHF. CDR3 coding DNA: TGCAGCGCCTCGCAGGGGGATTCACCCCTCCACTTT. The rearrangement uses TRBV29-1 and TRBJ1-6; 7 bases map to TRBD1. V trimming: 7 bases; J trimming: 8 bases; junction bases outside the gene matches: 5. Germline V gene lookup returns CDR1 SQVTM and CDR2 ANQGSEA. This CDR3 has 12 residues.

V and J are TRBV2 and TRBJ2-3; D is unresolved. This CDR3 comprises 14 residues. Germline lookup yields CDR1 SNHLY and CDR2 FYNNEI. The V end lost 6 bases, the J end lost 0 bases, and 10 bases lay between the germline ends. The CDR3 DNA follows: TGTGCCAGCAGGTTCACGGGTAGCACAGATACGCAGTATTTT. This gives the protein CASRFTGSTDTQYF.

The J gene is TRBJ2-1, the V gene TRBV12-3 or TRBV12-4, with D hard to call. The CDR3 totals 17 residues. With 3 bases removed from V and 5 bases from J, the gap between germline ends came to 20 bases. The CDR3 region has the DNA TGTGCCAGCAGTTTTGTAGGTTTTGTGAGGCGAAACAATGAGCAGTTCTTC. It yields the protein CASSFVGFVRRNNEQFF.

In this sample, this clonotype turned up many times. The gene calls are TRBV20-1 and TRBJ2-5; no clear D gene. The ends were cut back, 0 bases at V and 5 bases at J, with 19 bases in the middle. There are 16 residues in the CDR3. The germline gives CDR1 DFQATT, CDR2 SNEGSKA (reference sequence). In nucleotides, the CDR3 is TGCAGTGCTAGAGACGGTCTCCTATCTACCAGGGAGACCCAGTACTTC. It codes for CSARDGLLSTRETQYF.

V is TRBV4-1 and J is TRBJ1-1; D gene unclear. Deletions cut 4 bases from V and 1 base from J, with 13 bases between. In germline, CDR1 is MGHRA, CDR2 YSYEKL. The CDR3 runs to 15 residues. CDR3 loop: CASSPSRQGNTEAFF. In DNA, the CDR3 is TGCGCCAGCAGCCCTTCCAGACAAGGGAACACTGAAGCTTTCTTT.

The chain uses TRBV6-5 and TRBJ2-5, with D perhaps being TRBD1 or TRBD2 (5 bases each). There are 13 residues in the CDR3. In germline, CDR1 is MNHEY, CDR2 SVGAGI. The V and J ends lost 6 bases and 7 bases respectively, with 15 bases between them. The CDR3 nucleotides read TGTGCCAGCAGCCTCGGGACCCTTCGGACCCAGTACTTC. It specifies CASSLGTLRTQYF.

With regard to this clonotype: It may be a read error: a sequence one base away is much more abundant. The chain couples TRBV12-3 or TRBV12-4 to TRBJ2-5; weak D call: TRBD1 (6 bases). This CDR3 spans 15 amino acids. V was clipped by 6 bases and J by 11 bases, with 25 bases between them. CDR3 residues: CASSLQGGQIGGQYF. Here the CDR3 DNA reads TGTGCCAGCAGCCTTCAAGGGGGTCAAATCGGCGGGCAGTACTTC.

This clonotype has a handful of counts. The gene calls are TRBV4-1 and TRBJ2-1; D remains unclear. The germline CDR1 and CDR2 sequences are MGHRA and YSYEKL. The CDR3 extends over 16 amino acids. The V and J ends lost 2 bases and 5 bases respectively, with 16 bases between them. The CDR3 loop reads CASSQMSRQGHNEQFF. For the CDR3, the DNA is TGCGCCAGCAGCCAAATGTCCAGACAAGGCCACAATGAGCAGTTCTTC.

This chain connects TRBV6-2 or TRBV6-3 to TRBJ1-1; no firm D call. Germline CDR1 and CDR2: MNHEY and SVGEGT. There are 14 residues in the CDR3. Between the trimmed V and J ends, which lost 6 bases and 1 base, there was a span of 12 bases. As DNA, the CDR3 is TGTGCCAGCAGACACCTCACAGCGAACACTGAAGCTTTCTTT. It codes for CASRHLTANTEAFF.

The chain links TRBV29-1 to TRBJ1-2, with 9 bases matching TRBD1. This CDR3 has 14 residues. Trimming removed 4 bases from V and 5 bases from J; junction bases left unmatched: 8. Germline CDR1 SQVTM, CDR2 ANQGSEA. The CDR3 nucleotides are TGCAGCGTTGGGGCCTACAGGGGGCTGTATGGCTACACCTTC. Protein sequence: CSVGAYRGLYGYTF. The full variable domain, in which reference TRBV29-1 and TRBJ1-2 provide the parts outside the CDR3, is SAVISQKPSRDICQRGTSLTIQCQVDSQVTMMFWYRQQPGQSLTLIATANQGSEATYESGFVIDKFPISRPNLTFSTLTVSNMSPEDSSIYLCSVGAYRGLYGYTFGSGTRLTVV.